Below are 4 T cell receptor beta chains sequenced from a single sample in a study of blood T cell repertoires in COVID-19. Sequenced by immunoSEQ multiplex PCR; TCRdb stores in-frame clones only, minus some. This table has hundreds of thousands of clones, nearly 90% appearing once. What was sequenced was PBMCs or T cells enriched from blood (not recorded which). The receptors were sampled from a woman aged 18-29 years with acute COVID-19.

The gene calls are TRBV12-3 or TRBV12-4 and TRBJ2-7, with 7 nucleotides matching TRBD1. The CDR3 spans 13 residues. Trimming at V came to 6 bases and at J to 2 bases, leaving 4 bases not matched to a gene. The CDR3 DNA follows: TGTGCCAGCAGCCGGGACAGCACCTACGAGCAGTACTTC. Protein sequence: CASSRDSTYEQYF.

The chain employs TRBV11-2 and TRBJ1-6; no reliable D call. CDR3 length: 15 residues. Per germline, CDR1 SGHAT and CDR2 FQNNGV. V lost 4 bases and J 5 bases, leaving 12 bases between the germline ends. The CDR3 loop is CASSSDGFDNSPLHF. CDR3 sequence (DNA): TGTGCCAGCAGCTCAGACGGTTTCGATAATTCACCCCTCCACTTT.

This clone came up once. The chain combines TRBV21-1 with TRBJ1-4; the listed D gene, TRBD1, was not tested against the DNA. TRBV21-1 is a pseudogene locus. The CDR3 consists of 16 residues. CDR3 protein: CASSNTGEQTNEKLFF. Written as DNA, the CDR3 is TGTGCCAGCAGCAATACAGGGGAGCAAACTAATGAAAAACTGTTTTTT.

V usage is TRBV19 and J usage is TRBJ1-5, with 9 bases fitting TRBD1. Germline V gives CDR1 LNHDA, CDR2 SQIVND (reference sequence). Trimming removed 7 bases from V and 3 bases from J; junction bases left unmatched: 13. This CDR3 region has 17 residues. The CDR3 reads CASNLPRDRVDNQPQHF. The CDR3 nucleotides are TGTGCCAGTAATTTACCGCGGGACAGGGTCGACAATCAGCCCCAGCATTTT.